Shown below are 14 T cell receptor beta chains from a single sample sequenced in a study of blood T cell repertoires in COVID-19. TCRdb's table, derived via immunoSEQ multiplex PCR, lists solely in-frame clones and lacks some. The table has 250,000 to 350,000 clones, about 90% seen once. The sample was PBMCs or T cells enriched from blood (not recorded which). Receptors were obtained from a woman under 40 who had recovered from COVID-19.

The V gene is TRBV3-1 (or the pseudogene TRBV3-2), the J gene TRBJ2-1; 8 bases line up with TRBD2. CDR3 length equals 15 residues. Germline CDR1 and CDR2: LGHDT and YNNKEL (reference sequence). Trimming at V came to 4 bases and at J to 0 bases, leaving 2 bases not matched to a gene. The CDR3, as DNA: TGTGCCAGCAGCCTAGCGGGGAGCTCCTACAATGAGCAGTTCTTC. This encodes CASSLAGSSYNEQFF.

V and J are TRBV18 and TRBJ1-2; D may be TRBD1 (6 bases). Germline V gene lookup returns CDR1 KGHSH and CDR2 LQKENI. The V and J ends lost 3 bases and 4 bases respectively, with 15 bases between them. The CDR3 is made up of 15 amino acids. CDR3 in DNA: TGTGCCAGCTCACCGCAGTATCAGGGGCCCTATGGCTACACCTTC. This sequence encodes CASSPQYQGPYGYTF.

This clone was recorded once. This rearrangement joins TRBV20-1 to TRBJ1-3; D is possibly TRBD1 (5 bases). The germline CDR1 and CDR2 sequences are DFQATT and SNEGSKA (reference sequence). The CDR3 has 15 amino acids. The V end was cut by 3 bases, the J end by 0 bases, with 12 bases between. The CDR3 coding sequence is TGCAGTGCTAGTATGGCAGGACACTCTGGAAACACCATATATTTT. Encoded protein: CSASMAGHSGNTIYF.

The chain uses TRBV19 and TRBJ1-4, with a weak D call TRBD1 (6 bases). The germline V gene has CDR1 LNHDA and CDR2 SQIVND (reference sequence). V gave up 4 bases and J gave up 7 bases, with 16 bases separating them. CDR3 length: 15 residues. CDR3 nucleotide sequence: TGTGCCAGTAGTACAAGGACAGCCCCTGGTGAAAAACTGTTTTTT. As protein: CASSTRTAPGEKLFF. Looking up the rest from reference TRBV19 and TRBJ1-4 gives the full variable domain: DGGITQSPKYLFRKEGQNVTLSCEQNLNHDAMYWYRQDPGQGLRLIYYSQIVNDFQKGDIAEGYSVSREKKESFPLTVTSAQKNPTAFYLCASSTRTAPGEKLFFGSGTQLSVL.

This chain links TRBV5-1 with TRBJ2-5, with 15 bases identical to TRBD2. Germline CDR1 reads SGHRS; CDR2 reads YFSETQ. V shed 5 bases, J shed 2 bases, and the junction held 4 bases outside the gene matches. The CDR3 runs 16 residues. The CDR3 region has the DNA TGCGCCAGCAGGTTCGGGACTAGCGGGGGGCAAGAGACCCAGTACTTC. Its protein is CASRFGTSGGQETQYF.

The genes are TRBV5-4 and TRBJ2-1, with D possibly being TRBD2 (5 bases). The CDR3 spans 14 residues. The V and J ends lost 1 base and 10 bases respectively, with 15 bases between them. Germline loops: CDR1 SGHNT, CDR2 YYREEE (reference sequence). The CDR3 reads CASSLLGSDGEQFF. For the CDR3, the DNA is TGTGCCAGCAGCTTGCTAGGGAGTGATGGGGAGCAGTTCTTC.

The CDR3 here is CASSLRRKGPGGYTF. For the CDR3, the DNA is TGTGCCAGCAGCCTAAGACGAAAGGGGCCGGGTGGCTACACCTTC. J is TRBJ1-2 and V is TRBV3-1 (or the pseudogene TRBV3-2); perhaps TRBD1 as D (5 bases). The V gene lost 4 bases and the J gene lost 7 bases, with 19 bases spanning the gap. CDR1 is LGHDT, CDR2 YNNKEL, per germline (reference sequence). The CDR3 totals 15 residues.

CDR3 region: CASGLVWETAGQGTETQYF. The CDR3 DNA follows: TGTGCTAGTGGTTTGGTATGGGAAACGGCGGGACAGGGGACGGAGACCCAGTACTTC. The J gene is TRBJ2-5, the V gene TRBV12-5; 10 nucleotides align to TRBD1. This CDR3 is built from 19 residues. Germline V CDR1 and CDR2: LGHNT, FRNRAP. The J segment lost 5 bases and the V segment lost 0 bases, leaving 15 bases of the junction unmatched. Supplemented by reference TRBV12-5 and TRBJ2-5, the full variable domain reads DARVTQTPRHKVTEMGQEVTMRCQPILGHNTVFWYRQTMMQGLELLAYFRNRAPLDDSGMPKDRFSAEMPDATLATLKIQPSEPRDSAVYFCASGLVWETAGQGTETQYFGPGTRLLVL.

The chain employs TRBV11-2 and TRBJ2-3, with D uncertain. CDR3 length: 15 amino acids. Trimming shortened V by 1 base and J by 4 bases, and 12 bases separated the two germline ends. CDR1 and CDR2 (germline): SGHAT, FQNNGV. This chain's CDR3 is CASSLGQRPADTQYF. DNA for the CDR3: TGTGCCAGCAGCTTAGGCCAGCGCCCGGCAGATACGCAGTATTTT.

V gene TRBV5-6 combines with J gene TRBJ2-3; the D gene is possibly TRBD2 (6 bases). With 6 bases removed from V and 12 bases from J, the gap between germline ends came to 26 bases. The germline CDR1 and CDR2 sequences are SGHDT and YYEEEE. The CDR3 has 15 amino acids. The CDR3: CASTQGWGLIKSQYF. The CDR3 DNA is TGTGCCAGCACCCAAGGGTGGGGACTCATTAAATCACAGTATTTT.

This chain links TRBV6-5 with TRBJ1-6; D unclear. This CDR3 spans 14 amino acids. Deletions cut 1 base from V and 8 bases from J, with 9 bases between. Germline V lookup: CDR1 MNHEY, CDR2 SVGAGI. The DNA for the CDR3 is TGTGCCAGCAGTTACTTCGGGGATTATTCACCCCTCCACTTT. This encodes CASSYFGDYSPLHF.

CDR3 nucleotides: TGTGCCAGTTCTCCAAATCAGGGGGTCTACACCTTC. Translating gives CASSPNQGVYTF. The V and J genes are TRBV19 and TRBJ1-2, with 7 bases lining up with TRBD1. CDR1 is LNHDA, CDR2 SQIVND, per germline (reference sequence). Trimming cost V 8 bases and J 10 bases; bases outside gene matches: 10. The CDR3 has 12 residues. Complete variable domain (other parts from reference TRBV19 and TRBJ1-2): DGGITQSPKYLFRKEGQNVTLSCEQNLNHDAMYWYRQDPGQGLRLIYYSQIVNDFQKGDIAEGYSVSREKKESFPLTVTSAQKNPTAFYLCASSPNQGVYTFGSGTRLTVV.

J is TRBJ2-3 and V is TRBV3-1 (or the pseudogene TRBV3-2), with TRBD2 matching 7 bases. Trimming at V came to 4 bases and at J to 1 base, leaving 8 bases not matched to a gene. CDR1 is LGHDT, CDR2 YNNKEL, per germline (reference sequence). The CDR3 consists of 16 residues. DNA for the CDR3: TGTGCCAGCAGCCCAAGGACTAGTCTCGGCACAGATACGCAGTATTTT. This codes for CASSPRTSLGTDTQYF.

The chain employs TRBV9 and TRBJ2-2; D remains unclear. The CDR3 is made up of 15 amino acids. V was pared by 3 bases and J by 5 bases, with 14 bases between. From germline, CDR1 is SGDLS and CDR2 YYNGEE. The CDR3 sequence: CASSADPSRTGELFF. CDR3 nucleotide sequence: TGTGCCAGCAGCGCCGACCCATCTAGAACCGGGGAGCTGTTTTTT.